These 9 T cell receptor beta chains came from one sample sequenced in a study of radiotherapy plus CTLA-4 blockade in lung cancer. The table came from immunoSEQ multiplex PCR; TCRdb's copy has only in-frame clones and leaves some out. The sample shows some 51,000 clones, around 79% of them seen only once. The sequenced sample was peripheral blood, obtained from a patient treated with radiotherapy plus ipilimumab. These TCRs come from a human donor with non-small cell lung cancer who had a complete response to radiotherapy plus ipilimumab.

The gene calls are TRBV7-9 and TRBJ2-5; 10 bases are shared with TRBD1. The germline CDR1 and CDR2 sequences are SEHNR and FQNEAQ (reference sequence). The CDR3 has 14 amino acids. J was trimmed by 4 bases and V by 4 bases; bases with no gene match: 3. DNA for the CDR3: TGTGCCAGCAGCTCGACAGGGGGCACAGAGACCCAGTACTTC. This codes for CASSSTGGTETQYF.

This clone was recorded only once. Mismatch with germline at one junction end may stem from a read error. The CDR3 sequence is CASSLGTGVREETQYF. CDR3 DNA sequence: TGTGCTAGCAGCTTAGGGACAGGGGTTCGGGAAGAGACCCAGTACTTC. V usage is TRBV7-7 and J usage is TRBJ2-5; 10 bases map to TRBD1. This CDR3 is built from 16 residues. CDR1 and CDR2 from the germline V gene are SSHAT and FNYEAQ (reference sequence).

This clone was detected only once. The CDR3 region is CASSLVQGASTEAFF. CDR3 in DNA: TGCGCCAGCAGCTTGGTTCAGGGGGCGAGTACTGAAGCTTTCTTT. The V call is TRBV5-1, the J call TRBJ1-1; 8 nucleotides agree with TRBD1. Germline V gene data show CDR1 as SGHRS and CDR2 as YFSETQ. The junction had 6 bases not matched to a gene; V was cut back by 0 bases and J by 5 bases. The CDR3 consists of 15 residues.

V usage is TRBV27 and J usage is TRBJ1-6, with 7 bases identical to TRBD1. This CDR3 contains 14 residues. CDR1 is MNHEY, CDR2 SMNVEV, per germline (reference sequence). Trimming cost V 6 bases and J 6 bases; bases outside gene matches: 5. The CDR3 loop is CASSRQGFNSPLHF. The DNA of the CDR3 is TGTGCCAGCAGCAGACAGGGCTTTAATTCACCCCTCCACTTT.

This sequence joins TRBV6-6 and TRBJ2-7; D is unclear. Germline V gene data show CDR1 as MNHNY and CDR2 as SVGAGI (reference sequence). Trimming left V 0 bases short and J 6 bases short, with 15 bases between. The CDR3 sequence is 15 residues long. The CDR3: CASSYSSRDSSEQYV. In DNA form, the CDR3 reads TGTGCCAGCAGTTACTCGAGCCGAGACTCCAGCGAGCAGTACGTC.

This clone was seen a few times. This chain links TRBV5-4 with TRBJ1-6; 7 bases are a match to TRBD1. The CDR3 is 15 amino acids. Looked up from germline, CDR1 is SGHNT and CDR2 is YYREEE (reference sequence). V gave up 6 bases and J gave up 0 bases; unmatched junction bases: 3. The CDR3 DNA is TGTGCCAGCAAAAGACAGGGCTCCTATAATTCACCCCTCCACTTT. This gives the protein CASKRQGSYNSPLHF.

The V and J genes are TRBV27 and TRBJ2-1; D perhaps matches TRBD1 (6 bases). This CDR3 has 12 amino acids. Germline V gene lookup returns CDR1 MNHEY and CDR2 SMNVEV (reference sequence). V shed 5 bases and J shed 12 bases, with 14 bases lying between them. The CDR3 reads CASSVDRFGQFF. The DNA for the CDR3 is TGTGCCAGCAGTGTAGACAGGTTTGGGCAGTTCTTC.

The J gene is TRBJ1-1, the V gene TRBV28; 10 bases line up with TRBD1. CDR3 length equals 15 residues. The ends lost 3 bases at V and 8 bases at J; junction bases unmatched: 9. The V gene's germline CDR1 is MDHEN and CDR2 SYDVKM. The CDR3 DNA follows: TGTGCCAGCAGTTTCTTCCTCGACAGGGGGCGCGAAGCTTTCTTT. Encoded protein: CASSFFLDRGREAFF.

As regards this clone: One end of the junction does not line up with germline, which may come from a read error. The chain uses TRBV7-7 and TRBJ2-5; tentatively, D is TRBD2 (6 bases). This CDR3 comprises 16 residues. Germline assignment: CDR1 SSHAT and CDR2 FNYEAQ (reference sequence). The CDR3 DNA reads TGTGCTAGCAGCTTAATGCTAGGACGCGGGGAAGAGACCCAGTACTTC. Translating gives CASSLMLGRGEETQYF. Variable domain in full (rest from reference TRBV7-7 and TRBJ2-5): GAGVSQSPRYKVTKRGQDVTLRCDPISSHATLYWYQQALGQGPEFLTYFNYEAQPDKSGLPSDRFSAERPEGSISTLTIQRTEQRDSAMYRCASSLMLGRGEETQYFGPGTRLLVL.